The 10 T cell receptor beta chains in this list originate from one sample, sequenced in a study of CD8+CD57+ T cells in acquired aplastic anemia. It was genomic DNA that served as the template for profiling TCR beta VDJ and CDR3. TCRdb re-analysed the reads in MiXCR, keeping a single row per CDR3 protein. Of approximately 470,000 distinct CDR3 sequences in the sample, under 40% were seen once. The patients chosen for sequencing had shown expansion of CD8+CD57+ cells (detected by flow cytometry). The sample comprised sorted CD4+, CD8+, or CD8+CD57+ T cells (not recorded which) from PBMCs. The receptors originated from a human donor with aplastic anemia.

In this sample, this clonotype turned up many times. This chain links TRBV2 with TRBJ1-2; D not resolved. The CDR3 sequence is 15 residues long. V gave up 2 bases and J gave up 2 bases, with 12 bases separating them. The germline V gene has CDR1 SNHLY and CDR2 FYNNEI. The CDR3 spells CASSESWEENYGYTF. DNA for the CDR3: TGTGCCAGCAGTGAAAGTTGGGAGGAGAACTATGGCTACACCTTC.

As to this clonotype: The junction departs from the called germline gene at one end, perhaps through a read error. The J gene is TRBJ2-3, the V gene TRBV10-2; no clear D gene. Germline V lookup: CDR1 WSHSY, CDR2 SAAADI. This CDR3 comprises 13 residues. The CDR3 sequence: CASSETDADTQYF. DNA for the CDR3: TGTGCCAGCAGTGAAACGGACGCAGATACGCAGTATTTT.

This clonotype came up once. The rearrangement joins TRBV7-9 to TRBJ1-5; D uncertain. The V gene lost 1 base and the J gene lost 7 bases, with 11 bases spanning the gap. Per germline, CDR1 SEHNR and CDR2 FQNEAQ (reference sequence). CDR3 length: 14 residues. Written as DNA, the CDR3 is TGTGCCAGCAGCTTAGAATTAGCAGGCCAGCCCCAGCATTTT. The encoded protein is CASSLELAGQPQHF.

This clonotype was counted a few times. The chain has TRBV2 and TRBJ1-3; D remains ambiguous. Trimming took 5 bases from V and 0 from J, leaving 11 bases between them. This CDR3 has 15 residues. Germline assignment: CDR1 SNHLY and CDR2 FYNNEI. CDR3 residues: CASSYSGGSGNTIYF. The CDR3 region has the DNA TGTGCCAGCAGTTACTCGGGCGGCTCTGGAAACACCATATATTTT.

The J gene is TRBJ2-5, the V gene TRBV20-1, with TRBD2 as a possible D gene (6 bases). The CDR3 is made up of 15 amino acids. The ends were cut back, 5 bases at V and 5 bases at J, with 21 bases in the middle. Germline-derived CDR1 and CDR2 are DFQATT and SNEGSKA (reference sequence). The CDR3, as DNA: TGCAGTGCTTTGGGTTCTCTAGCGTTAATTGAGACCCAGTACTTC. It encodes CSALGSLALIETQYF.

The chain combines TRBV7-9 with TRBJ1-3, with D perhaps TRBD1 (6 bases). This CDR3 is built from 15 residues. V was trimmed by 4 bases and J by 0 bases, leaving 10 bases between them. Germline CDR1 SEHNR, CDR2 FQNEAQ (reference sequence). In nucleotides, the CDR3 is TGTGCCAGCAGCTCTACAGGGAACTCTGGAAACACCATATATTTT. It codes for CASSSTGNSGNTIYF. The full variable domain, in which reference TRBV7-9 and TRBJ1-3 provide the parts outside the CDR3, is DTGVSQNPRHKITKRGQNVTFRCDPISEHNRLYWYRQTLGQGPEFLTYFQNEAQLEKSRLLSDRFSAERPKGSFSTLEIQRTEQGDSAMYLCASSSTGNSGNTIYFGEGSWLTVV.

The chain combines TRBV20-1 with TRBJ1-1; no definite D call. This CDR3 contains 12 residues. V lost 8 bases and J lost 4, with 14 bases in between. CDR1 is DFQATT and CDR2 is SNEGSKA in the germline V gene (reference sequence). This CDR3 is CSSSGWGTEAFF. The DNA of the CDR3 is TGCAGTTCCAGCGGGTGGGGCACTGAAGCTTTCTTT.

This clonotype was found many times. The J gene is TRBJ1-1, the V gene TRBV10-3, with 10 bases identical to TRBD1. The ends lost 6 bases at V and 2 bases at J; junction bases unmatched: 6. Looked up from germline, CDR1 is ENHRY and CDR2 is SYGVKD. The CDR3 is made up of 15 amino acids. This CDR3 is CAIRGQGFLNTEAFF. CDR3 DNA: TGTGCCATCAGGGGACAGGGGTTTTTAAACACTGAAGCTTTCTTT.

This clonotype was detected many times. This chain links TRBV24-1 with TRBJ1-5; D gene uncertain. The V gene's germline CDR1 is KGHDR and CDR2 SFDVKD. V lost 5 bases and J lost 2, with 6 bases in between. The CDR3 contains 13 residues. The CDR3 nucleotides are TGTGCCACCAGTGGAACAGGCAATCAGCCCCAGCATTTT. It yields the protein CATSGTGNQPQHF.

As concerns this clonotype: A single base separates this from a much larger clone, so it may be a read error. The chain is built from TRBV7-3 and TRBJ1-1; D is uncertain. The germline CDR1 and CDR2 sequences are SGHTA and FQGTGA. The V gene lost 5 bases and the J gene lost 1 base, with 14 bases spanning the gap. This CDR3 region has 15 residues. CDR3 coding DNA: TGTGCCAGCAGCCCTGGGCCCGTCGGGAACACTGAAGCTTTCTTT. Protein sequence: CASSPGPVGNTEAFF. The full variable domain, its missing parts supplied by reference TRBV7-3 and TRBJ1-1, is GAGVSQTPSNKVTEKGKYVELRCDPISGHTALYWYRQSLGQGPEFLIYFQGTGAADDSGLPNDRFFAVRPEGSVSTLKIQRTERGDSAVYLCASSPGPVGNTEAFFGQGTRLTVV.